This TCR beta chain stems from a study of blood T cell repertoires in COVID-19. Study details: Material from acute and convalescent COVID-19 was sourced from the United States, Italy and Spain. Sources were T cells, B-cell-depleted T cells, or PBMCs; the material itself was cDNA or gDNA.

Only in-frame clones appear in the TCRdb table, and some are missing; sequencing was by immunoSEQ multiplex PCR. The table shows 60,000 to 75,000 clones, with more than 80% occurring only once. The TCR was taken from a man in his thirties or forties with acute or convalescent COVID-19. The sample taken for sequencing was peripheral blood.

DNA for the CDR3: TGTGCCAGCAGCTTAAGCACAGGGGGCTACTATGGCTACACCTTC. Its translation is CASSLSTGGYYGYTF. V usage is TRBV11-2 and J usage is TRBJ1-2; 9 bases line up with TRBD1. Germline CDR1 is SGHAT and CDR2 is FQNNGV. This CDR3 has 15 amino acids. After removal of 2 bases from V and 3 bases from J, the junction contained 4 bases not matched to a gene.